These 15 T cell receptor beta chains came from one sample sequenced in a study of human T cells and chemical hapten exposure. Time point of the sample: healthy volunteer bleed at 2 weeks. Unseparated into fractions, whole blood served as the source from which total RNA was extracted. TCRdb redid the calling of the RACE reads with MiXCR, one entry per CDR3 protein. The profile shows 100,000 to 150,000 distinct CDR3 sequences, more than 7.5% of them singletons. Input material: whole blood. The source of these receptors is a male donor in good health. Some clones in this sample may be carry-over from other donors' samples.

The table lists this clonotype with many counts. The V gene is TRBV30, the J gene TRBJ2-1, with D possibly matching TRBD2 (6 bases). Germline V gene lookup returns CDR1 GTSNPN and CDR2 SVGIG (reference sequence). With 1 base removed from V and 2 bases from J, the gap between germline ends came to 12 bases. The CDR3 runs 15 residues. The CDR3, as DNA: TGTGCCTGGAGTGGTCCGGGAGTAGCCTACAATGAGCAGTTCTTC. This codes for CAWSGPGVAYNEQFF.

The table lists this clonotype with a few counts. This chain joins TRBV19 and TRBJ1-2, with TRBD1 matching over 7 bases. The germline CDR1 and CDR2 sequences are LNHDA and SQIVND (reference sequence). This CDR3 has 13 amino acids. J gave up 7 bases and V 10 bases, and 12 bases lay outside the gene matches. CDR3 loop: CATTGDPVVGYTF. As DNA, the CDR3 is TGTGCCACTACAGGGGATCCAGTGGTTGGCTACACCTTC.

This clonotype was seen a few times. The chain links TRBV7-9 to TRBJ2-1, with 10 bases lining up with TRBD2. Losses at the gene ends were 5 bases for V and 4 bases for J; bases not matched to a gene: 5. Germline CDR1 and CDR2: SEHNR and FQNEAQ (reference sequence). This CDR3 spans 15 amino acids. The CDR3: CASSTPSGSYNEQFF. The DNA for the CDR3 is TGTGCCAGCAGCACGCCTAGCGGGAGTTACAATGAGCAGTTCTTC.

This clonotype was seen only a few times. The chain couples TRBV6-5 to TRBJ2-7, with D perhaps given as TRBD1 or TRBD2 (5 bases each). Germline V gene sequence: CDR1 MNHEY, CDR2 SVGAGI. The CDR3 has 13 residues. V was trimmed by 5 bases and J by 6 bases, leaving 14 bases between them. CDR3 DNA: TGTGCCAGCAGTCCAGGGACCGCTCGCGAGCAGTACTTC. Its protein is CASSPGTAREQYF.

The chain combines TRBV5-4 with TRBJ1-2, with D maybe TRBD1 (6 bases). The V gene lost 4 bases and the J gene lost 7 bases, with 14 bases spanning the gap. Germline lookup yields CDR1 SGHNT and CDR2 YYREEE (reference sequence). CDR3 length equals 13 residues. The CDR3 loop reads CASSPPRGSGYTF. In nucleotides, the CDR3 is TGTGCCAGCAGCCCGCCAAGGGGGTCTGGCTACACCTTC. The variable domain in full, completed from reference TRBV5-4 and TRBJ1-2, reads ETGVTQSPTHLIKTRGQQVTLRCSSQSGHNTVSWYQQALGQGPQFIFQYYREEENGRGNFPPRFSGLQFPNYSSELNVNALELDDSALYLCASSPPRGSGYTFGSGTRLTVV.

This clonotype appeared many times. The CDR3 DNA reads TGTGCCACTCTAGCGGGAGTAGACGATGAGCAGTTCTTC. Encoded protein: CATLAGVDDEQFF. The chain combines TRBV10-3 with TRBJ2-1; 10 bases line up with TRBD2. Germline trimming cut 10 bases from V and 8 bases from J; bases unmatched to any gene: 8. Per the germline V gene, CDR1 is ENHRY and CDR2 is SYGVKD. The CDR3 extends over 13 amino acids.

In its sample, this clonotype was seen many times. This sequence joins TRBV20-1 and TRBJ1-6, with TRBD1 as a possible D gene (5 bases). Germline V gives CDR1 DFQATT, CDR2 SNEGSKA (reference sequence). V was clipped by 0 bases and J by 11 bases, with 23 bases between them. The CDR3 totals 17 residues. CDR3 region: CSARDPHKGTLPPPLHF. The CDR3 DNA is TGCAGTGCTAGAGATCCCCATAAAGGGACCCTTCCTCCACCCCTCCACTTT.

This clonotype was detected ten times or more. The chain combines TRBV24-1 with TRBJ2-1; D is perhaps TRBD1 (5 bases). The germline gives CDR1 KGHDR, CDR2 SFDVKD. CDR3 length: 16 residues. Trimming pared 3 bases from V and 9 bases from J, leaving 20 bases between. The CDR3 DNA follows: TGTGCCACCAGTGATAACGACAGTCCAGGAGTTGGTGAGCAGTTCTTC. Amino acids: CATSDNDSPGVGEQFF.

This clonotype was counted ten times or more. The chain uses TRBV4-1 and TRBJ2-5, with D unresolved. The CDR3 totals 15 residues. Germline V CDR1 and CDR2: MGHRA, YSYEKL. Trimming pared 5 bases from V and 3 bases from J, leaving 16 bases between. The CDR3 nucleotides read TGCGCCAGCAGCAGCCCCGGGCCAGGCGAAGAGACCCAGTACTTC. It translates to CASSSPGPGEETQYF.

This clonotype was observed a few times. The chain couples TRBV7-2 to TRBJ2-7; a weak D match, TRBD2 (6 bases). The germline V gene has CDR1 SGHTA and CDR2 FQGNSA. The CDR3 sequence is 17 residues long. With 4 bases removed from V and 1 base from J, the gap between germline ends came to 20 bases. CDR3 DNA sequence: TGTGCCAGCAGCTCCGGGGGACGGAACAATCCGTCCTACGAGCAGTACTTC. The encoded protein is CASSSGGRNNPSYEQYF.

This clonotype was seen a handful of times. CDR3 residues: CASSEVENTEAFF. The CDR3 nucleotides read TGTGCCAGCAGTGAGGTAGAGAACACTGAAGCTTTCTTT. The J gene is TRBJ1-1, the V gene TRBV6-4; the D is unclear. Germline lookup yields CDR1 MRHNA and CDR2 SNTAGT. Trimming pared 3 bases from V and 1 base from J, leaving 6 bases between. The CDR3 covers 13 residues.

The chain combines TRBV14 with TRBJ2-2, with 7 bases aligning to TRBD1. The junction had 7 bases not matched to a gene; V was cut back by 4 bases and J by 5 bases. The CDR3 is made up of 15 amino acids. Germline V gene data show CDR1 as SGHDN and CDR2 as FVKESK. The CDR3: CASSPHRGATGELFF. The CDR3 DNA reads as TGTGCCAGCAGCCCCCACAGGGGCGCGACCGGGGAGCTGTTTTTT.

This clonotype showed up just a few times. The chain recombines TRBV2 with TRBJ2-1; D remains ambiguous. Per germline, CDR1 SNHLY and CDR2 FYNNEI. V lost 6 bases to trimming and J lost 14 bases, with 17 bases between them. CDR3 length: 12 residues. The CDR3 region is CASSQDGNIKFF. The CDR3 region has the DNA TGTGCCAGCAGCCAAGACGGAAATATCAAGTTCTTC. Full variable domain (outside the CDR3, taken from reference TRBV2 and TRBJ2-1): EPEVTQTPSHQVTQMGQEVILRCVPISNHLYFYWYRQILGQKVEFLVSFYNNEISEKSEIFDDQFSVERPDGSNFTLKIRSTKLEDSAMYFCASSQDGNIKFFGPGTRLTVL.

This clonotype was picked up a small number of times. This sequence joins TRBV5-1 and TRBJ1-1; tentative D call: TRBD1 (6 bases). V was clipped by 1 base and J by 1 base, with 11 bases between them. Germline-derived CDR1 and CDR2 are SGHRS and YFSETQ. The CDR3 is made up of 15 amino acids. The CDR3 here is CASSLFGTTNTEAFF. The CDR3 nucleotides are TGCGCCAGCAGCTTGTTTGGGACAACGAACACTGAAGCTTTCTTT. The whole variable domain, remainder taken from reference TRBV5-1 and TRBJ1-1, is KAGVTQTPRYLIKTRGQQVTLSCSPISGHRSVSWYQQTPGQGLQFLFEYFSETQRNKGNFPGRFSGRQFSNSRSEMNVSTLELGDSALYLCASSLFGTTNTEAFFGQGTRLTVV.

CDR3 in amino acids: CASSQTGGSYNEQFF. CDR3 nucleotide sequence: TGTGCCAGCAGTCAGACAGGGGGGTCCTACAATGAGCAGTTCTTC. The chain uses TRBV6-2 or TRBV6-3 and TRBJ2-1, with 9 bases lining up with TRBD1. V was clipped by 5 bases and J by 1 base; unmatched bases: 3. The CDR3 sequence is 15 residues long. CDR1 MNHEY and CDR2 SVGEGT come from the germline V gene.